The 20 T cell receptor beta chains below all came from one sample that was sequenced in a study of shared clonotypes between healthy human individuals. Generated by immunoSEQ multiplex PCR, the TCRdb table keeps only in-frame clones and is missing some. Here the sample spans about 1.4 million clones, roughly 96% being singletons. The sample was naive CD4+ T cells sorted from blood. The subset here: CD45RA+ positively selected. These receptor sequences come from a young man in good health.

The V call is TRBV11-2, the J call TRBJ2-5, with 12 nucleotides matching TRBD2. V dropped 5 bases and J dropped 4; count of bases not matched to a gene: 8. The CDR3 runs to 16 residues. The germline V gene encodes CDR1 SGHAT and CDR2 FQNNGV. CDR3 loop: CASSSSSGRARETQYF. CDR3 nucleotides: TGTGCCAGCAGCAGTTCTAGCGGGAGGGCCCGAGAGACCCAGTACTTC.

This rearrangement joins TRBV11-1 to TRBJ2-1; D remains ambiguous. The CDR3 loop spans 15 amino acids. The germline V gene encodes CDR1 SGHAT and CDR2 FQDESV (reference sequence). V shed 3 bases and J shed 9 bases, with 18 bases lying between them. CDR3 nucleotide sequence: TGTGCCAGCAGCTTCGGGCTTAGTTTCAGTAGTGAGCAGTTCTTC. This codes for CASSFGLSFSSEQFF.

The chain combines TRBV5-1 with TRBJ2-7, with a tentative D call TRBD1 (6 bases). CDR1 and CDR2 (germline): SGHRS, YFSETQ. The CDR3 length is 15 residues. Between the trimmed V and J ends, which lost 5 bases and 3 bases, there was a span of 18 bases. The CDR3 loop reads CASRVSGANLYEQYF. The DNA of the CDR3 is TGCGCCAGCAGAGTCTCAGGGGCCAATCTCTACGAGCAGTACTTC.

In its sample, this clone was seen a few times. This chain connects TRBV28 to TRBJ1-5; possibly TRBD1 for D (5 bases). CDR1 MDHEN and CDR2 SYDVKM come from the germline V gene. This CDR3 spans 14 amino acids. Between the trimmed V and J ends, which lost 3 bases and 3 bases, there was a span of 9 bases. The CDR3 is CASSFLGVNQPQHF. CDR3 DNA sequence: TGTGCCAGCAGTTTTCTAGGGGTCAATCAGCCCCAGCATTTT.

The chain recombines TRBV5-1 with TRBJ2-7, with D uncertain. Trimming removed 3 bases from V and 6 bases from J, with 16 bases in between. CDR3 size: 14 residues. The germline V gene encodes CDR1 SGHRS and CDR2 YFSETQ. This CDR3 reads CASSSAVNRAEQYF. The CDR3 DNA reads TGCGCCAGCAGCTCCGCAGTCAACCGGGCCGAGCAGTACTTC.

This clone was detected a few times. The chain has TRBV6-1 and TRBJ2-1; 7 positions match TRBD1. Germline assignment: CDR1 MNHNS and CDR2 SASEGT. The trim removed 8 bases at V and 4 bases at J, leaving 5 bases unmatched. CDR3 size: 13 residues. The CDR3 here is CASGQVFYNEQFF. The CDR3 DNA follows: TGTGCCAGCGGACAGGTTTTTTACAATGAGCAGTTCTTC.

Of note for this clone: Other DNA sequences within the sample encode an identical CDR3. This chain connects TRBV18 to TRBJ2-7, with 9 positions matching TRBD1. The CDR3 runs 14 residues. CDR1 is KGHSH, CDR2 LQKENI, per germline. The junction had 3 bases not matched to a gene; V was cut back by 3 bases and J by 3 bases. CDR3 sequence: CASSPSGQGYEQYF. CDR3 coding DNA: TGTGCCAGCTCACCTTCGGGACAGGGCTACGAGCAGTACTTC.

As DNA, the CDR3 is TGTGCCATCAGTTCAGGACAGGGTAAAGCGTACGAGCAGTACTTC. It specifies CAISSGQGKAYEQYF. This chain connects TRBV10-3 to TRBJ2-7, with 8 bases aligning to TRBD1. V shed 5 bases, J shed 4 bases, and the junction held 10 bases outside the gene matches. CDR1 is ENHRY, CDR2 SYGVKD, per germline. The CDR3 spans 15 residues.

CDR3 protein: CASSLNRGTDTQYF. Here the CDR3 DNA reads TGTGCCAGCAGCTTGAACAGGGGCACAGATACGCAGTATTTT. The chain recombines TRBV11-2 with TRBJ2-3; D may be TRBD1 (6 bases). V lost 3 bases to trimming and J lost 1 base, with 8 bases between them. The CDR3 loop spans 14 amino acids. Germline CDR1 SGHAT, CDR2 FQNNGV.

The chain combines TRBV29-1 with TRBJ2-3; D unresolved. Germline CDR1 and CDR2: SQVTM and ANQGSEA. V lost 5 bases to trimming and J lost 4 bases, with 7 bases between them. The CDR3 is made up of 11 amino acids. The DNA for the CDR3 is TGCAGCGTTACTGTCGCAGATACGCAGTATTTT. The encoded protein is CSVTVADTQYF.

The chain recombines TRBV11-2 with TRBJ1-5; 9 bases match TRBD1. Germline lookup yields CDR1 SGHAT and CDR2 FQNNGV. V lost 5 bases and J lost 4; bases outside the gene matches: 3. The length of the CDR3 is 14 residues. The DNA of the CDR3 is TGTGCCAGCAGCCAACAGGGGGCAAATCAGCCCCAGCATTTT. Its protein product is CASSQQGANQPQHF. Full variable domain (rest looked up from reference TRBV11-2 and TRBJ1-5): EAGVAQSPRYKIIEKRQSVAFWCNPISGHATLYWYQQILGQGPKLLIQFQNNGVVDDSQLPKDRFSAERLKGVDSTLKIQPAKLEDSAVYLCASSQQGANQPQHFGDGTRLSIL.

This sequence joins TRBV5-1 and TRBJ2-1, with 8 bases identical to TRBD1. V was pared by 2 bases and J by 8 bases, with 9 bases of the junction left unmatched. The CDR3 consists of 15 residues. Per germline, CDR1 SGHRS and CDR2 YFSETQ. The CDR3 is CASSFIDRGLDEQFF. The CDR3 nucleotides are TGCGCCAGCAGCTTCATTGACAGGGGTTTAGATGAGCAGTTCTTC.

This clone was found once. The genes are TRBV5-4 and TRBJ2-5; D may be TRBD2 (6 bases). CDR1 is SGHNT and CDR2 is YYREEE in the germline V gene (reference sequence). V lost 1 base and J lost 1, with 11 bases in between. CDR3 length equals 15 residues. CDR3 nucleotide sequence: TGTGCCAGCAGCTTGCGGTTAGCGGCCCAAGAGACCCAGTACTTC. This gives the protein CASSLRLAAQETQYF.

This chain links TRBV2 with TRBJ2-7; 7 nucleotides line up with TRBD1. The CDR3 length is 12 residues. V shed 7 bases and J 6 bases; nucleotides not matched to a gene: 6. CDR1 is SNHLY and CDR2 is FYNNEI in the germline V gene. The CDR3 is CASNYRGREQYF. CDR3 DNA sequence: TGTGCCAGCAATTACAGGGGACGCGAGCAGTACTTC.

Of note for this clone: The identical CDR3 is also encoded by other nucleotide sequences in the sample. CDR3 sequence reads: CSASDHEQFF. CDR3 nucleotide sequence: TGCAGTGCTAGTGACCATGAGCAGTTCTTC. The chain links TRBV20-1 to TRBJ2-1, with unresolved D. The germline V gene encodes CDR1 DFQATT and CDR2 SNEGSKA (reference sequence). CDR3 length equals 10 residues. V was trimmed by 3 bases and J by 8 bases, leaving 5 bases between them.

The chain uses TRBV30 and TRBJ2-7, with TRBD1 as a possible D gene (6 bases). Germline CDR1 and CDR2: GTSNPN and SVGIG (reference sequence). The ends were cut back, 0 bases at V and 4 bases at J, with 13 bases in the middle. This CDR3 region has 14 residues. In DNA form, the CDR3 reads TGTGCCTGGAGTGTACCTTTTACAGGGTACGAGCAGTACTTC. This sequence encodes CAWSVPFTGYEQYF.

The chain is built from TRBV5-5 and TRBJ2-3; perhaps TRBD1 as D (5 bases). The germline CDR1 and CDR2 sequences are SGHKS and YYEKEE (reference sequence). The CDR3 extends over 16 amino acids. The germline V and J ends were trimmed by 4 bases and 0 bases, with 15 bases remaining between them. CDR3 DNA: TGTGCCAGCAGCCCCGGACACGTCCCTAGCACAGATACGCAGTATTTT. Its protein product is CASSPGHVPSTDTQYF.

This chain uses TRBV2 with TRBJ2-1; maybe TRBD2 (5 bases). The CDR3 has 15 amino acids. V shed 3 bases and J shed 0 bases, with 9 bases lying between them. Looked up from germline, CDR1 is SNHLY and CDR2 is FYNNEI. The CDR3: CASSEDSASYNEQFF. The CDR3 region has the DNA TGTGCCAGCAGTGAGGATAGCGCCTCCTACAATGAGCAGTTCTTC.

This sequence joins TRBV6-1 and TRBJ1-4; D gene unclear. Looked up from germline, CDR1 is MNHNS and CDR2 is SASEGT. The CDR3 is 13 amino acids. Deletions cut 2 bases from V and 4 bases from J, with 5 bases between. The CDR3 spells CASSERDNEKLFF. In nucleotides, the CDR3 is TGTGCCAGCAGTGAAAGGGATAATGAAAAACTGTTTTTT.

CDR3 bases: TGCAGCGTTGAAGTACTAGCGGGAGGCCGGGGGACCCAGTACTTC. Amino acid sequence: CSVEVLAGGRGTQYF. The gene calls are TRBV29-1 and TRBJ2-5; 12 bases align to TRBD2. There are 15 residues in the CDR3. The V gene's germline CDR1 is SQVTM and CDR2 ANQGSEA. Losses at the gene ends were 1 base for V and 7 bases for J; bases not matched to a gene: 7.